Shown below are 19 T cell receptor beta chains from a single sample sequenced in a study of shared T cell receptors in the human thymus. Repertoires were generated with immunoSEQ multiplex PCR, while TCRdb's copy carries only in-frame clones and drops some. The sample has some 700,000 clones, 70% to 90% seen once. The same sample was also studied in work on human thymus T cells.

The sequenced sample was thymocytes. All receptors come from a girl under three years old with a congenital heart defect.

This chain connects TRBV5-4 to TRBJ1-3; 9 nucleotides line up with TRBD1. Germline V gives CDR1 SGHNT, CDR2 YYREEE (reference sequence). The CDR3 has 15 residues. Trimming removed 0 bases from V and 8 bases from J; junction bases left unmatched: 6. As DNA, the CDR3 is TGTGCCAGCAGCTTGGCCCGGGACAGGGAACACACCATATATTTT. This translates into CASSLARDREHTIYF.

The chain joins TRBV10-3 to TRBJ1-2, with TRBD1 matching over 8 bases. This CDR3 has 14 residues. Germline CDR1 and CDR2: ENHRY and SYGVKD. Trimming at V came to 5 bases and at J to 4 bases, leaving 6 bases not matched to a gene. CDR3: CAISQDRASYGYTF. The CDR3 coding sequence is TGTGCCATCAGTCAGGACAGGGCGAGCTATGGCTACACCTTC.

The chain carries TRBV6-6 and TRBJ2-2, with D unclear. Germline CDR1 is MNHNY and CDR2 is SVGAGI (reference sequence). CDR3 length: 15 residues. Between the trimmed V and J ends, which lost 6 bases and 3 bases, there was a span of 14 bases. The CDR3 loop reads CASRVARVDTGELFF. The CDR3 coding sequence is TGTGCCAGCAGGGTGGCCCGGGTGGACACCGGGGAGCTGTTTTTT.

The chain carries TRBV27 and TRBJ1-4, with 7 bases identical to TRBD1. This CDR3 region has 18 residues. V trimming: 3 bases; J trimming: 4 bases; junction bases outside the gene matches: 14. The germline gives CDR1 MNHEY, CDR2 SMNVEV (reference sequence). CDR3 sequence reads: CASSFRFPGQTINEKLFF. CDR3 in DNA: TGTGCCAGCAGTTTTCGATTTCCGGGACAGACCATTAATGAAAAACTGTTTTTT.

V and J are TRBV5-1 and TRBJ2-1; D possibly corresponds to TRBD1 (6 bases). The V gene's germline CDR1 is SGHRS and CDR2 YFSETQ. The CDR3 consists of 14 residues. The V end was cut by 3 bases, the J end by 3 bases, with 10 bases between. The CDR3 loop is CASSWTDIYNEQFF. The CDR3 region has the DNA TGCGCCAGCAGCTGGACAGATATCTACAATGAGCAGTTCTTC.

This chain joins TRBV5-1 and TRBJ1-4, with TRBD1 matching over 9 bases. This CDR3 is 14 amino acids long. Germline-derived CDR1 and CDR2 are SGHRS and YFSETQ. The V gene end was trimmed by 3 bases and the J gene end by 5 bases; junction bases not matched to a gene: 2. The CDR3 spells CASSWTGVNEKLFF. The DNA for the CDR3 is TGCGCCAGCAGCTGGACAGGGGTAAATGAAAAACTGTTTTTT.

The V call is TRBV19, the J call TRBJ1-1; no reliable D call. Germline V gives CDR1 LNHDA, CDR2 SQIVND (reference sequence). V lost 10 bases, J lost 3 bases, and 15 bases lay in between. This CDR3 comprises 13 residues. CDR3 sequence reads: CATKPPDYTEAFF. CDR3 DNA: TGTGCCACCAAGCCCCCGGACTACACTGAAGCTTTCTTT.

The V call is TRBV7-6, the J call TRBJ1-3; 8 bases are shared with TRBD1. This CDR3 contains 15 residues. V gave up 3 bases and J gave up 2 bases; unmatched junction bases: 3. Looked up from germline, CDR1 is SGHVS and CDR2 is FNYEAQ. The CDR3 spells CASSFMDRAGNTIYF. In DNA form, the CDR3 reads TGTGCCAGCAGCTTCATGGACAGGGCTGGAAACACCATATATTTT.

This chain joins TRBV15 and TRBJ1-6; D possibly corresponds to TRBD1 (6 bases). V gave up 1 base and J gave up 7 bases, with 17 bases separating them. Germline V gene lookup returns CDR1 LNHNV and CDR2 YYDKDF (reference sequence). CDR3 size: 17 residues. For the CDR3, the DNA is TGTGCCACCAGCAGAGCTCCCTGTGCAGGGGTCAATTCACCCCTCCACTTT. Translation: CATSRAPCAGVNSPLHF.

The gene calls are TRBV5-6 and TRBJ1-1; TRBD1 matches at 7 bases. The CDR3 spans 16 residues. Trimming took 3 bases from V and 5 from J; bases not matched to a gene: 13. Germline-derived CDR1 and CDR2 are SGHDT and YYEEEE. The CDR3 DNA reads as TGTGCCAGCAGCTCAATTAAAGACAGGGTAGGAACTGAAGCTTTCTTT. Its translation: CASSSIKDRVGTEAFF.

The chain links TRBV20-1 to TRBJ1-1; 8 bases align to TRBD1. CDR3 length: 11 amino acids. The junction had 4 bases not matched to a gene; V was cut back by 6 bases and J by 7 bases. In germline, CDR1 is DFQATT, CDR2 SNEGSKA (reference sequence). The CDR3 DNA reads TGCAGTGCCTTACAGGGGGGTGAAGCTTTCTTT. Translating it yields CSALQGGEAFF.

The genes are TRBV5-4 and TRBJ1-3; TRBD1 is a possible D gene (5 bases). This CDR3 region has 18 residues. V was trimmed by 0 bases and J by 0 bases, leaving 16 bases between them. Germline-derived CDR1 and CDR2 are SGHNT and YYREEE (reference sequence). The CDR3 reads CASSLGDSTRSSGNTIYF. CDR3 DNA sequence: TGTGCCAGCAGCTTGGGGGACTCTACACGGTCCTCTGGAAACACCATATATTTT.

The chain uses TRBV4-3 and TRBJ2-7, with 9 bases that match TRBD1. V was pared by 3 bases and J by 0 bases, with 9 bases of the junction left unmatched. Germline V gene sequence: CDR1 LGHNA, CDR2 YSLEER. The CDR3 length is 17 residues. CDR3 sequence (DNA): TGCGCCAGCAGCCACCGGGACAGGGCCGGAGGCTCCTACGAGCAGTACTTC. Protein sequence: CASSHRDRAGGSYEQYF.

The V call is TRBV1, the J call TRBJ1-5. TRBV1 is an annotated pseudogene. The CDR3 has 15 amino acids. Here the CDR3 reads CTSSQEGGGNQPQHF. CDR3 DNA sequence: TGCACCAGCAGCCAAGAGGGGGGGGGCAATCAGCCCCAGCATTTT.

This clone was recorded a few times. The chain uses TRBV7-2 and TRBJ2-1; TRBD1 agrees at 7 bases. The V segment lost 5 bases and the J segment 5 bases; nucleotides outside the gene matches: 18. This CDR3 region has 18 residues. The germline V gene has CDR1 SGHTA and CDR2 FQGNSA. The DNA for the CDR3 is TGTGCCAGCAGCCCAAATGAACCATACCCGGGACAGCACAATGAGCAGTTCTTC. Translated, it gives CASSPNEPYPGQHNEQFF.

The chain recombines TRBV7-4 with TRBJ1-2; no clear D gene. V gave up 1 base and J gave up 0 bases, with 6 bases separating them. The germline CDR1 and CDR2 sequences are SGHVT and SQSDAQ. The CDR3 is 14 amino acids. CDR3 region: CASSLVRANYGYTF. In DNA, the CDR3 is TGTGCCAGCAGCTTAGTTCGGGCTAACTATGGCTACACCTTC.

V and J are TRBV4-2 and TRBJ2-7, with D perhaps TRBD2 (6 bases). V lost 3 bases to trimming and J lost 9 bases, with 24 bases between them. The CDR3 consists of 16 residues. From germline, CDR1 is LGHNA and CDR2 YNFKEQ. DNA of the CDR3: TGTGCCAGCAGCCACCGTCCGGGACTGGGGTTTTGCGGGCAGTACTTC. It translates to CASSHRPGLGFCGQYF.

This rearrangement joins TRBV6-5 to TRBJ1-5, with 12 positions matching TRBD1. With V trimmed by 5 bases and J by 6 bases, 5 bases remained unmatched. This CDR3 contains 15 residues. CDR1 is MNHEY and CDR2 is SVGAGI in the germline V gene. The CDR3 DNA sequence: TGTGCCAGCAGTGGGGACAGGGGGCAGAGTCAGCCCCAGCATTTT. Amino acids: CASSGDRGQSQPQHF.

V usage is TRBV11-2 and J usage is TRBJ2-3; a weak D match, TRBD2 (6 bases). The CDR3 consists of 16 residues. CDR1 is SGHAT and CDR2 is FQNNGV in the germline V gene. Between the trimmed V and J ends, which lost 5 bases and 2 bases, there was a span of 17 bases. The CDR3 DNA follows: TGTGCCAGCAGCAGGAGGGCGTCGGGAAACACAGATACGCAGTATTTT. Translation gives CASSRRASGNTDTQYF. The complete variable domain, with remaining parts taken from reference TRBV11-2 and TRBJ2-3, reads EAGVAQSPRYKIIEKRQSVAFWCNPISGHATLYWYQQILGQGPKLLIQFQNNGVVDDSQLPKDRFSAERLKGVDSTLKIQPAKLEDSAVYLCASSRRASGNTDTQYFGPGTRLTVL.